These 11 T cell receptor beta chains share one sample of origin, sequenced in a study of blood T cell repertoires in COVID-19. Profiling relied on immunoSEQ multiplex PCR, and the TCRdb table lists in-frame clones only, not all of them. The profile shows over 200,000 clones, roughly 83% of them singletons. Sequenced: peripheral blood. These receptors were collected from a woman aged 70-85 years with active or convalescent COVID-19.

This chain joins TRBV3-1 (or the pseudogene TRBV3-2) and TRBJ1-6; possible D gene TRBD1, 5 bases. The CDR3 is made up of 17 amino acids. V was cut by 0 bases and J by 7 bases, with 16 bases left in between. Germline V gives CDR1 LGHDT, CDR2 YNNKEL (reference sequence). CDR3 sequence (DNA): TGTGCCAGCAGCCAAGAGTCGGGGGGAGGTTCGAATTCACCCCTCCACTTT. Translating gives CASSQESGGGSNSPLHF.

The V and J genes are TRBV19 and TRBJ2-7; 13 bases are a match to TRBD2. The V and J ends lost 7 bases and 2 bases, in that order; junction bases with no gene match: 5. CDR1 and CDR2 from the germline V gene are LNHDA and SQIVND (reference sequence). This CDR3 comprises 15 residues. For the CDR3, the DNA is TGTGCCAGTACCCGAACTAGCGGGGGGGCCTACGAGCAGTACTTC. Residues: CASTRTSGGAYEQYF.

The chain links TRBV7-8 to TRBJ1-1; D might be TRBD1 (6 bases). Germline CDR1 and CDR2: SGHVS and FQNEAQ. The ends were cut back, 2 bases at V and 3 bases at J, with 10 bases in the middle. The CDR3 totals 14 residues. CDR3 nucleotide sequence: TGTGCCAGCAGCTTATTCGAGGGGGACACTGAAGCTTTCTTT. It encodes CASSLFEGDTEAFF. Complete variable domain (other parts from reference TRBV7-8 and TRBJ1-1): GAGVSQSPRYKVAKRGQDVALRCDPISGHVSLFWYQQALGQGPEFLTYFQNEAQLDKSGLPSDRFFAERPEGSVSTLKIQRTQQEDSAVYLCASSLFEGDTEAFFGQGTRLTVV.

The table lists this clone with a few counts. This chain connects TRBV6-5 to TRBJ1-2; D gene unclear. Germline assignment: CDR1 MNHEY and CDR2 SVGAGI. V lost 7 bases to trimming and J lost 4 bases, with 4 bases between them. The length of the CDR3 is 10 residues. CDR3 coding DNA: TGTGCCAGCACTAGCTATGGCTACACCTTC. It specifies CASTSYGYTF.

The chain couples TRBV5-1 to TRBJ2-7, with a possible D match to TRBD2 (5 bases). The CDR3 is 14 residues long. Germline V gene sequence: CDR1 SGHRS, CDR2 YFSETQ. Trimming took 0 bases from V and 2 from J, leaving 9 bases between them. The chain's CDR3 is CASSLGTRAYEQYF. CDR3 sequence (DNA): TGCGCCAGCAGCTTGGGGACTCGAGCCTACGAGCAGTACTTC.

In regard to this clone: The junction departs from germline at one end; a sequencing error may be responsible. V and J are TRBV18 and TRBJ2-7, with a weak D call TRBD1 (5 bases). Germline CDR1 is KGHSH and CDR2 is LQKENI. CDR3 length: 14 amino acids. Written as DNA, the CDR3 is TGTGCCAGCTCAATAGGGGCCCTCTCCGACGAGCAGTACTTC. Protein: CASSIGALSDEQYF.

V gene TRBV28 combines with J gene TRBJ1-1, with D possibly matching TRBD1 (6 bases). The CDR3 has 12 residues. Germline V lookup: CDR1 MDHEN, CDR2 SYDVKM. Trimming took 6 bases from V and 7 from J, leaving 12 bases between them. The CDR3 loop reads CASRTGFSEAFF. CDR3 sequence (DNA): TGTGCCAGCAGAACAGGGTTTAGTGAAGCTTTCTTT.

The chain employs TRBV29-1 and TRBJ1-5, with 7 bases fitting TRBD1. Germline V gene sequence: CDR1 SQVTM, CDR2 ANQGSEA. The CDR3 is made up of 14 amino acids. Losses at the gene ends were 6 bases for V and 1 base for J; bases not matched to a gene: 6. CDR3 sequence: CSVLTGMSNQPQHF. DNA for the CDR3: TGCAGCGTACTGACAGGGATGAGCAATCAGCCCCAGCATTTT. Filled out from reference TRBV29-1 and TRBJ1-5, the complete variable domain reads SAVISQKPSRDICQRGTSLTIQCQVDSQVTMMFWYRQQPGQSLTLIATANQGSEATYESGFVIDKFPISRPNLTFSTLTVSNMSPEDSSIYLCSVLTGMSNQPQHFGDGTRLSIL.

CDR3 loop: CASSVQAGGPGTGELFF. The CDR3, as DNA: TGTGCCAGCAGCGTCCAAGCGGGGGGGCCAGGCACCGGGGAGCTGTTTTTT. The chain recombines TRBV5-4 with TRBJ2-2; 10 bases line up with TRBD2. J gave up 4 bases and V 4 bases, and 10 bases lay outside the gene matches. CDR1 is SGHNT, CDR2 YYREEE, per germline (reference sequence). CDR3 size: 17 residues.

In nucleotides, the CDR3 is TGTGCCAGCAGCCCCAGGGAAGGGGACGGGGAGCTGTTTTTT. Its protein product is CASSPREGDGELFF. This chain connects TRBV27 to TRBJ2-2; TRBD1 is a possible D gene (5 bases). CDR1 and CDR2 from the germline V gene are MNHEY and SMNVEV (reference sequence). Trimming removed 6 bases from V and 7 bases from J, with 15 bases in between. CDR3 size: 14 residues.

This chain connects TRBV2 to TRBJ2-7; 12 positions match TRBD2. This CDR3 is 14 amino acids long. Trimming cost V 7 bases and J 2 bases; bases outside gene matches: 3. CDR1 and CDR2 from the germline V gene are SNHLY and FYNNEI. The DNA of the CDR3 is TGTGCCAGCAACGGACTAGCGGGGCCCTACGAGCAGTACTTC. This encodes CASNGLAGPYEQYF. Together with reference TRBV2 and TRBJ2-7, the CDR3 gives the full variable domain: EPEVTQTPSHQVTQMGQEVILRCVPISNHLYFYWYRQILGQKVEFLVSFYNNEISEKSEIFDDQFSVERPDGSNFTLKIRSTKLEDSAMYFCASNGLAGPYEQYFGPGTRLTVT.